Sequencing of this T cell receptor beta chain was carried out in a study of T-cell memory formation after mild COVID-19. This clonotype was seen a handful of times. The CDR3 covers 13 residues. V was pared by 9 bases and J by 4 bases, with 7 bases of the junction left unmatched. CDR1 and CDR2 from the germline V gene are LGHNT and FRNRAP. MiXCR, run by TCRdb on the 5' RACE reads, gives a single entry per CDR3 protein. The sample comprises a few hundred thousand distinct CDR3 sequences, more than 15% of which are singletons, and 23% rests with the top ten. The chain joins TRBV12-5 to TRBJ1-2, with 8 nucleotides matching TRBD1. The sample taken for sequencing was PBMCs or a T cell subset sorted from them (not recorded which). The sequence was collected from a man aged 18 to 29 who had mild COVID-19 (a few samples of this study predate the infection). Cell type and time point are not known. CDR3 sequence (DNA): TGTGCTAGCCCCGGGACAGGCTCCTATGGCTACACCTTC. Translated, it gives CASPGTGSYGYTF.